These 20 T cell receptor beta chains originate from one sample sequenced in a study of prognosis after radiotherapy for stage I lung cancer (dated by TCRdb to about 2021). This sample was sequenced with an Illumina HiSeq 3000. Two rounds of multiplex PCR were used to amplify the TCR beta CDR3 region from genomic DNA. In the first PCR round, primers specific to each TRBV and TRBJ gene were used, and the primer sequences were filed in Chinese patent CN105087789A. The public reads were run again by TCRdb, first through fastp at Q25 and then through MiXCR, and only productive beta chains were kept. For every CDR3 protein sequence, its rows merge into one entry that carries the most common genes and DNA. This sample gives about 16,000 distinct CDR3 sequences in total; 44% of them show up just once. Of the sample, 35% to 50% is held by the ten largest clones. Sequenced here: PBMCs, sampled before or after stereotactic body radiation therapy (not recorded which). These receptors were obtained from a donor aged 50 or older with non-small cell lung cancer.

This CDR3 is CASRGSGVRVGELFF. CDR3 DNA sequence: TGCGCCAGCAGAGGATCGGGAGTGCGGGTCGGTGAGCTGTTTTTT. The chain joins TRBV10-2 to TRBJ2-2; D may be TRBD2 (6 bases). Trimming shortened V by 6 bases and J by 11 bases, and 22 bases separated the two germline ends. The CDR3 runs to 15 residues. CDR1 is WSHSY, CDR2 SAAADI, per germline.

This clonotype appeared many times. This chain connects TRBV7-3 to TRBJ2-3, with TRBD2 matching over 9 bases. CDR3 length: 14 residues. V lost 4 bases, J lost 3 bases, and 2 bases stayed unmatched. Germline V lookup: CDR1 SGHTA, CDR2 FQGTGA. CDR3 protein: CASSSLAGTDTQYF. DNA of the CDR3: TGTGCCAGCAGCTCTCTAGCGGGAACAGATACGCAGTATTTT.

This clonotype was counted at least ten times. The J gene is TRBJ2-1, the V gene TRBV19, with D perhaps TRBD1 or TRBD2 (5 bases each). Deletions cut 4 bases from V and 2 bases from J, with 15 bases between. CDR1 is LNHDA and CDR2 is SQIVND in the germline V gene (reference sequence). This CDR3 region has 16 residues. CDR3 protein: CASSRRAEGPYNEQFF. The CDR3 bases are TGTGCCAGTAGTAGAAGGGCCGAGGGGCCCTACAATGAGCAGTTCTTC.

This clonotype qualifies as medium-sized. This rearrangement joins TRBV6-2 or TRBV6-3 to TRBJ1-3, with D possibly TRBD1 on 6 matching bases. V was shortened by 4 bases and J by 2 bases, with 9 bases between the two germline ends. The CDR3 sequence is 14 residues long. CDR1 and CDR2 from the germline V gene are MNHEY and SVGEGT. CDR3 in DNA: TGTGCCAGCAGTTTGGGGGCAACTGGAAACACCATATATTTT. This codes for CASSLGATGNTIYF.

The V call is TRBV7-9, the J call TRBJ1-3; D unresolved. CDR1 and CDR2 from the germline V gene are SEHNR and FQNEAQ (reference sequence). Trimming left V 1 base short and J 0 bases short, with 4 bases between. The CDR3 extends over 14 amino acids. The CDR3 protein is CASSLEPSGNTIYF. Written as DNA, the CDR3 is TGTGCCAGCAGCTTAGAACCCTCTGGAAACACCATATATTTT. Variable domain in full (rest from reference TRBV7-9 and TRBJ1-3): DTGVSQNPRHKITKRGQNVTFRCDPISEHNRLYWYRQTLGQGPEFLTYFQNEAQLEKSRLLSDRFSAERPKGSFSTLEIQRTEQGDSAMYLCASSLEPSGNTIYFGEGSWLTVV.

The chain is built from TRBV6-5 and TRBJ2-7; maybe TRBD2 (6 bases). Trimming shortened V by 2 bases and J by 0 bases, and 11 bases separated the two germline ends. The CDR3 length is 15 residues. Germline V gives CDR1 MNHEY, CDR2 SVGAGI. The CDR3 spells CASSYGGSLSYEQYF. In DNA, the CDR3 is TGTGCCAGCAGTTACGGGGGGAGCCTCTCCTACGAGCAGTACTTC.

In this sample, this clonotype turned up many times. The genes are TRBV2 and TRBJ2-5; no reliable D call. V lost 6 bases, J lost 1 base, and 3 bases lay in between. CDR3 size: 11 residues. The germline gives CDR1 SNHLY, CDR2 FYNNEI. CDR3 bases: TGTGCCAGCAGCTTCCAAGAGACCCAGTACTTC. Its translation: CASSFQETQYF.

As for this clonotype: This may stem from a read error, because a much larger clone lies one nucleotide away. This chain connects TRBV11-3 to TRBJ2-7, with D possibly matching TRBD2 (6 bases). CDR3 length: 13 residues. Germline CDR1 is SGHNT and CDR2 is YENEEA. The CDR3 is CAGRRRGHYEQYF. CDR3 sequence (DNA): TGTGCCGGCAGACGGCGGGGTCACTACGAGCAGTACTTC.

This clonotype was counted many times. The rearrangement joins TRBV18 to TRBJ2-6; D is undetermined. Germline values: CDR1 KGHSH, CDR2 LQKENI. V dropped 3 bases and J dropped 2 bases, with 14 bases sitting between them. There are 17 residues in the CDR3. CDR3 in amino acids: CASSPSSEAAGANVLTF. The CDR3 region has the DNA TGTGCCAGCTCACCCTCATCTGAGGCAGCTGGGGCCAACGTCCTGACTTTC.

This clonotype occurred many times. V and J are TRBV7-3 and TRBJ2-5, with 7 bases matching TRBD2. The CDR3 has 13 amino acids. CDR1 and CDR2 (germline): SGHTA, FQGTGA. Losses at the gene ends were 5 bases for V and 6 bases for J; bases not matched to a gene: 6. CDR3 nucleotide sequence: TGTGCCAGCAGCATCGACGGGGGGAAGACCCAGTACTTC. As protein: CASSIDGGKTQYF.

The V gene is TRBV20-1, the J gene TRBJ2-2, with D perhaps being TRBD1 or TRBD2 (6 bases each). This CDR3 is 15 amino acids long. CDR1 and CDR2 (germline): DFQATT, SNEGSKA (reference sequence). V lost 7 bases to trimming and J lost 3 bases, with 18 bases between them. The CDR3 sequence is CSDSLEGGDTGELFF. In DNA, the CDR3 is TGCAGTGATAGTCTAGAGGGGGGTGACACCGGGGAGCTGTTTTTT.

By sample fraction, this clonotype is medium-sized. J is TRBJ2-1 and V is TRBV28, with 7 bases lining up with TRBD1. The CDR3 has 18 residues. V was clipped by 3 bases and J by 1 base; unmatched bases: 12. Germline V CDR1 and CDR2: MDHEN, SYDVKM. Here the CDR3 DNA reads TGTGCCAGCAGTTTTGGTTCGGGTGACAGGGAGTCCTACAATGAGCAGTTCTTC. Protein: CASSFGSGDRESYNEQFF.

This clonotype is labeled as medium-sized. The chain is built from TRBV6-1 and TRBJ1-2, with 7 bases aligning to TRBD1. The V and J ends lost 6 bases and 3 bases, in that order; junction bases with no gene match: 7. The CDR3 length is 14 residues. Germline lookup yields CDR1 MNHNS and CDR2 SASEGT. The CDR3, as DNA: TGTGCCAGCAGAGAGGGGGCGCTTGACTATGGCTACACCTTC. Its translation is CASREGALDYGYTF.

This clonotype was observed once. The V and J genes are TRBV7-3 and TRBJ2-3; D unclear. CDR3 length: 16 amino acids. The germline CDR1 and CDR2 sequences are SGHTA and FQGTGA. V gave up 5 bases and J gave up 5 bases, with 20 bases separating them. The CDR3 loop is CASSPSSPGRVDTQYF. The CDR3 DNA follows: TGTGCCAGCAGCCCCTCCAGTCCTGGAAGAGTAGATACGCAGTATTTT.

By proportion, this clonotype is medium-sized. The genes are TRBV6-4 and TRBJ1-6; D not certain. V dropped 5 bases and J dropped 2 bases, with 7 bases sitting between them. This CDR3 is 14 amino acids long. Germline values: CDR1 MRHNA, CDR2 SNTAGT. CDR3 DNA: TGTGCCAGCAGTCCCGGGCCCTATAATTCACCCCTCCACTTT. Its protein is CASSPGPYNSPLHF.

The chain recombines TRBV7-9 with TRBJ1-6; D gene unclear. The CDR3 is 15 residues long. The germline V gene encodes CDR1 SEHNR and CDR2 FQNEAQ (reference sequence). V shed 4 bases and J shed 5 bases, with 12 bases lying between them. Here the CDR3 DNA reads TGTGCCAGCAGCTCCGCATGGCCAGATAATTCACCCCTCCACTTT. Translated, it gives CASSSAWPDNSPLHF. Full variable domain (rest looked up from reference TRBV7-9 and TRBJ1-6): DTGVSQNPRHKITKRGQNVTFRCDPISEHNRLYWYRQTLGQGPEFLTYFQNEAQLEKSRLLSDRFSAERPKGSFSTLEIQRTEQGDSAMYLCASSSAWPDNSPLHFGNGTRLTVT.

This clonotype was seen a handful of times. A far larger clone is one base from this, pointing to a likely read error. The chain links TRBV4-1 to TRBJ2-1; possibly TRBD1 or TRBD2 for D (5 bases each). The germline CDR1 and CDR2 sequences are MGHRA and YSYEKL. The CDR3 extends over 18 amino acids. Trimming removed 0 bases at V and 10 bases at J, with 25 bases between. This chain's CDR3 is CASSQDKQASGLSYEQFF. The CDR3 DNA reads TGCGCCAGCAGCCAAGATAAACAGGCGAGCGGACTTTCCTACGAGCAGTTCTTC.

This clonotype was detected once. The V gene is TRBV2, the J gene TRBJ2-7; TRBD1 aligns across 7 bases. CDR1 is SNHLY and CDR2 is FYNNEI in the germline V gene. The V segment lost 6 bases and the J segment 2 bases; nucleotides outside the gene matches: 10. This CDR3 has 15 amino acids. The CDR3 reads CASRCTGTVAYEQYF. The CDR3 coding sequence is TGTGCCAGCAGATGTACTGGGACAGTGGCCTACGAGCAGTACTTC.

For this clonotype: This may arise from a read error, as a much more abundant clone is one base away. The chain joins TRBV4-1 to TRBJ2-3; D is unclear. Germline V CDR1 and CDR2: MGHRA, YSYEKL. This CDR3 has 13 amino acids. The CDR3 sequence: CANSPEYTDTQYF. The DNA for the CDR3 is TGCGCCAACAGCCCCGAGTACACAGATACGCAGTATTTT.

The genes are TRBV9 and TRBJ2-3; TRBD1 is a possible D gene (8 bases). The germline CDR1 and CDR2 sequences are SGDLS and YYNGEE. The CDR3 has 17 residues. V was cut by 0 bases and J by 1 base, with 15 bases left in between. This CDR3 is CASSVALTGGGTDTQYF. The CDR3 coding sequence is TGTGCCAGCAGCGTAGCTTTAACAGGGGGGGGCACAGATACGCAGTATTTT.